Below, one TCR beta chain is given with its context. Its cognate antigen is unknown. The sample belongs to a study of human T cells and chemical hapten exposure. Overall study findings and caveats: Counts of expanded TCRs at PT1 were positively correlated with patch test score.

Library construction involved attaching unique molecular identifiers to individual cDNA molecules, which allowed quantitative, reproducible TCR counting. TCRdb re-analysed the RACE reads in MiXCR, keeping a single row per CDR3 protein. The data contain a few hundred thousand distinct CDR3 sequences, 4.5% to 7% of them singletons. The germline V and J ends were trimmed by 3 bases and 0 bases, with 10 bases remaining between them. This CDR3 is built from 15 residues. Germline CDR1 is SGHTA and CDR2 is FQGNSA. Time point: pre-sensitization, week 0. Regarding treatment: therapeutic diphenylcyclopropenone sensitization with weekly scalp DPC.

V gene TRBV7-2 combines with J gene TRBJ2-3; a weak D match, TRBD1 (6 bases). The source material was whole blood, sampled in connection with sensitization to the hapten diphenylcyclopropenone (DPC). This clonotype was sampled from a woman between 18 and 29 years old with alopecia areata. Some clones in this sample may be carry-over from other donors' samples. As DNA, the CDR3 is TGTGCCAGCAGCTTCCGGACAGCTAGCACAGATACGCAGTATTTT. Protein product: CASSFRTASTDTQYF.